One sample yielded the 4 T cell receptor beta chains listed below, sequenced in a study of graft-versus-host responses after intestinal transplantation. Here immunoSEQ multiplex PCR was the method, and the copy in TCRdb shows in-frame clones only, minus some. Counted here are roughly 92,000 clones, approximately 87% occurring once; the ten biggest clones make up 0.095% to 0.11%. Antigens of these TCRs are unknown. The sample consisted of unstimulated CD4+ T cells sorted from spleen or lymph node cells, taken before intestinal transplant. Source of these receptors: a human donor who received an intestinal transplant.

The chain recombines TRBV6-1 with TRBJ1-2; D gene ambiguous. The CDR3 length is 12 residues. V was clipped by 8 bases and J by 8 bases, with 15 bases between them. Per germline, CDR1 MNHNS and CDR2 SASEGT. The CDR3 DNA reads as TGTGCCAGCTCAGAGCGGGGTTTGGGCTACACCTTC. Amino acid sequence: CASSERGLGYTF.

This chain links TRBV5-4 with TRBJ2-7; 9 nucleotides match TRBD1. Germline lookup yields CDR1 SGHNT and CDR2 YYREEE (reference sequence). The junction had 11 bases not matched to a gene; V was cut back by 4 bases and J by 3 bases. The CDR3 contains 16 residues. CDR3 loop: CASSPTGGQGSYEQYF. CDR3 DNA: TGTGCCAGCAGCCCCACGGGGGGACAGGGAAGCTACGAGCAGTACTTC. Combining the CDR3 with reference TRBV5-4 and TRBJ2-7 gives the whole variable domain ETGVTQSPTHLIKTRGQQVTLRCSSQSGHNTVSWYQQALGQGPQFIFQYYREEENGRGNFPPRFSGLQFPNYSSELNVNALELDDSALYLCASSPTGGQGSYEQYFGPGTRLTVT.

V is TRBV7-6 and J is TRBJ2-1, with TRBD1 matching over 8 bases. J lost 2 bases, V lost 5 bases, and 5 bases had no gene match. Germline V lookup: CDR1 SGHVS, CDR2 FNYEAQ. The CDR3 is made up of 15 amino acids. Here the CDR3 reads CASSLTGGTYNEQFF. CDR3 DNA sequence: TGTGCCAGCAGCCTCACAGGGGGTACCTACAATGAGCAGTTCTTC. Using reference TRBV7-6 and TRBJ2-1 for the parts outside the CDR3, the full variable domain is GAGVSQSPRYKVTKRGQDVALRCDPISGHVSLYWYRQALGQGPEFLTYFNYEAQQDKSGLPNDRFSAERPEGSISTLTIQRTEQRDSAMYRCASSLTGGTYNEQFFGPGTRLTVL.

This chain connects TRBV13 to TRBJ2-5; D is uncertain. The V gene's germline CDR1 is PRHDT and CDR2 FYEKMQ (reference sequence). This CDR3 comprises 14 residues. Trimming shortened V by 4 bases and J by 0 bases, and 9 bases separated the two germline ends. The CDR3 DNA reads TGTGCCAGCAGCTCTAACCCAAACCAAGAGACCCAGTACTTC. This gives the protein CASSSNPNQETQYF.